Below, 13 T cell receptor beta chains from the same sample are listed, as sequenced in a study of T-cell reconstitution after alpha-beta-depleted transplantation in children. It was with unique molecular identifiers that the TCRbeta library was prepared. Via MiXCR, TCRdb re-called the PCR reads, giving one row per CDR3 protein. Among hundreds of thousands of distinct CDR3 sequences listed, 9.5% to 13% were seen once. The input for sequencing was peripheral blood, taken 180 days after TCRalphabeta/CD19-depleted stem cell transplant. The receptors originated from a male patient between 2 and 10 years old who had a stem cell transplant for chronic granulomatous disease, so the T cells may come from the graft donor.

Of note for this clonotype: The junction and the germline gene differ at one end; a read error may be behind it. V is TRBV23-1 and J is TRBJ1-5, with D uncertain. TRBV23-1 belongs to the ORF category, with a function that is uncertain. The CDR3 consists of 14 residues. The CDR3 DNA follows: TGCGCCAGCAGTCAAAGTTTGATCGATCAGACCCAGCATTTT. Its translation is CASSQSLIDQTQHF.

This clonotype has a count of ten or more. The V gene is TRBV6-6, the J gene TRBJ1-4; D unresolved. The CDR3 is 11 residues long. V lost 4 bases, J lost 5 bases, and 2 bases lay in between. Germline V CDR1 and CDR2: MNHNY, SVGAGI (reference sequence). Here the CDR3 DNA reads TGTGCCAGCAGTTTCAATGAAAAACTGTTTTTT. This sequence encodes CASSFNEKLFF.

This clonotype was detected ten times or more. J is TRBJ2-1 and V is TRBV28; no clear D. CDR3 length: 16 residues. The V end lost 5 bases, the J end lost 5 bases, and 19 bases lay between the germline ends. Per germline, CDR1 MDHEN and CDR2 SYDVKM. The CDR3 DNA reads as TGTGCCAGCAGTCCCCTCACCGGGTTGGGTGACAATGAGCAGTTCTTC. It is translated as CASSPLTGLGDNEQFF. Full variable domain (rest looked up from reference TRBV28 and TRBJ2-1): DVKVTQSSRYLVKRTGEKVFLECVQDMDHENMFWYRQDPGLGLRLIYFSYDVKMKEKGDIPEGYSVSREKKERFSLILESASTNQTSMYLCASSPLTGLGDNEQFFGPGTRLTVL.

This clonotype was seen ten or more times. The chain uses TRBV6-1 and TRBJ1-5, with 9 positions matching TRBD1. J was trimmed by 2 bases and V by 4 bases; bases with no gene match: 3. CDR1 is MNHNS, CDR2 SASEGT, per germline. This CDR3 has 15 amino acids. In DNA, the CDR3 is TGTGCCAGCAGTGGGGGACAGGGCGGCAATCAGCCCCAGCATTTT. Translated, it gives CASSGGQGGNQPQHF.

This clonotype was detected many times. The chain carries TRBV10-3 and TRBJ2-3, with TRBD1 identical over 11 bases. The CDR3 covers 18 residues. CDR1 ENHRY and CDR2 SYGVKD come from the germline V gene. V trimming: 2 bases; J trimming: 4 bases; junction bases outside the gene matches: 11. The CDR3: CAISEGQGARPESDTQYF. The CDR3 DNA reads TGTGCCATCAGTGAGGGACAGGGGGCGCGTCCCGAATCAGATACGCAGTATTTT.

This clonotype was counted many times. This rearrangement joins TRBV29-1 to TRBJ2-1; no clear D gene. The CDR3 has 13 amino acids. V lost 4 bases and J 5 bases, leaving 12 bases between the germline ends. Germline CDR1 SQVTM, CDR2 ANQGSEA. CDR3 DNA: TGCAGCGTTGCACGCGGACGGGACAATGAGCAGTTCTTC. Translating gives CSVARGRDNEQFF.

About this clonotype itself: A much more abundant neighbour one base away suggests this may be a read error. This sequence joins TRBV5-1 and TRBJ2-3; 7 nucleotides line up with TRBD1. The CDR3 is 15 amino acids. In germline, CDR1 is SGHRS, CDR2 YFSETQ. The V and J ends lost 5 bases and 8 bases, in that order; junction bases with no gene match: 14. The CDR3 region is CASRDTGQRVGTQYF. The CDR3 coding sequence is TGCGCCAGCAGAGATACGGGACAGCGAGTAGGTACGCAGTATTTT.

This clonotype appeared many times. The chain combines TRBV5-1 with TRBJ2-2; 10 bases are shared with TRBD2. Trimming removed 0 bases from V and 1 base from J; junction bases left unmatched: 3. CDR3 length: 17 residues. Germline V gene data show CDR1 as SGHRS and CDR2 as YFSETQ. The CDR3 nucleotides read TGCGCCAGCAGCTTGGGACTAGCGGGCCAGAACACCGGGGAGCTGTTTTTT. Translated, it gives CASSLGLAGQNTGELFF.

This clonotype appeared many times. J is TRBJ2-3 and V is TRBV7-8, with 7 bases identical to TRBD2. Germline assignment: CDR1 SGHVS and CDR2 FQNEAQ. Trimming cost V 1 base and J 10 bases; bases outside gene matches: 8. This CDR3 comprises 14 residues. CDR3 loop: CASSLVGAGAPQYF. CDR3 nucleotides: TGTGCCAGCAGCTTAGTGGGTGCGGGAGCGCCGCAGTATTTT.

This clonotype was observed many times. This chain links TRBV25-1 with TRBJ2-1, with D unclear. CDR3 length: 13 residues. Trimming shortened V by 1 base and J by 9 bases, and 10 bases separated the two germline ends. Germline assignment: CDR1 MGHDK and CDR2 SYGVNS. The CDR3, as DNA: TGTGCCAGCAGTGAATTGATGGGCGGTGAGCAGTTCTTC. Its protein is CASSELMGGEQFF. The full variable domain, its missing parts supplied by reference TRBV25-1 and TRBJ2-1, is EADIYQTPRYLVIGTGKKITLECSQTMGHDKMYWYQQDPGMELHLIHYSYGVNSTEKGDLSSESTVSRIRTEHFPLTLESARPSHTSQYLCASSELMGGEQFFGPGTRLTVL.

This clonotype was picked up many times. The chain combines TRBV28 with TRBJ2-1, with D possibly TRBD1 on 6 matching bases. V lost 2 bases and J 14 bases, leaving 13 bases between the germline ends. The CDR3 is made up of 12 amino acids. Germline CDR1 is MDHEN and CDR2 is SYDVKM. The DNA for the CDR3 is TGTGCCAGCAGTTTACTCTTGACAGGAGAGTTCTTC. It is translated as CASSLLLTGEFF. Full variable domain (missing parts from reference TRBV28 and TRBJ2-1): DVKVTQSSRYLVKRTGEKVFLECVQDMDHENMFWYRQDPGLGLRLIYFSYDVKMKEKGDIPEGYSVSREKKERFSLILESASTNQTSMYLCASSLLLTGEFFGPGTRLTVL.

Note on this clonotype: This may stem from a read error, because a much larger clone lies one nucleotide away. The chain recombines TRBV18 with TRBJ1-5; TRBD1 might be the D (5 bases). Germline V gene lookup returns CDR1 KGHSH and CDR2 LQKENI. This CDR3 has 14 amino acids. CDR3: CVSSRGTDNQPQHF. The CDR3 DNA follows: TGTGTCAGCTCTCGCGGGACCGACAATCAGCCCCAGCATTTT.

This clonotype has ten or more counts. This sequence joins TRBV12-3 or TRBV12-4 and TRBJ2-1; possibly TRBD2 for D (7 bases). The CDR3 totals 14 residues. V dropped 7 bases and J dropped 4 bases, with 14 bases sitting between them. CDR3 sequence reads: CASTRGGAYNEQFF. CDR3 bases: TGTGCCAGCACAAGGGGGGGGGCGTACAATGAGCAGTTCTTC.